These 4 T cell receptor beta chains were sequenced from one sample in a study of patients and donors after allogeneic stem cell transplantation. TCRdb recomputed calls from the RT-PCR reads with MiXCR, one row per CDR3 protein. The sample contains approximately 160,000 distinct CDR3 sequences, about a quarter of which appear only once. The sequenced sample was blood, either unsorted or a sorted T cell fraction (not recorded which). The receptors shown here come from a human donor who was either an allogeneic HSCT recipient or a stem cell or donor lymphocyte infusion donor (not recorded which). It is not recorded whose cells these are; they may come from a transplant donor.

J is TRBJ2-3 and V is TRBV19, with 8 nucleotides matching TRBD2. The CDR3 loop spans 15 amino acids. J gave up 7 bases and V 6 bases, and 12 bases lay outside the gene matches. CDR1 and CDR2 from the germline V gene are LNHDA and SQIVND (reference sequence). The CDR3 bases are TGTGCCAGTAGGCACCTAGCGGGCGTCGGATATACGCAGTATTTT. Amino acid sequence: CASRHLAGVGYTQYF.

This clonotype was observed a few times. This chain links TRBV27 with TRBJ1-2; 9 nucleotides align to TRBD1. CDR3 length equals 16 residues. V dropped 2 bases and J dropped 4; count of bases not matched to a gene: 8. Germline CDR1 MNHEY, CDR2 SMNVEV (reference sequence). In nucleotides, the CDR3 is TGTGCCAGCAGTTTAGGGGGACAGGGCTTGATCTATGGCTACACCTTC. Its translation: CASSLGGQGLIYGYTF.

The gene calls are TRBV20-1 and TRBJ1-4; tentatively, D is TRBD1 (6 bases). The CDR3 contains 13 residues. The V gene's germline CDR1 is DFQATT and CDR2 SNEGSKA (reference sequence). Trimming shortened V by 5 bases and J by 7 bases, and 14 bases separated the two germline ends. This CDR3 reads CSAPPGGGEKLFF. CDR3 nucleotide sequence: TGCAGTGCTCCACCGGGGGGCGGTGAAAAACTGTTTTTT.

This clonotype has only a few counts. The rearrangement uses TRBV12-3 or TRBV12-4 and TRBJ1-6, with TRBD1 as a possible D gene (5 bases). This CDR3 region has 14 residues. The germline V and J ends were trimmed by 0 bases and 9 bases, with 9 bases remaining between them. This chain's CDR3 is CASSLARVASPLHF. CDR3 DNA sequence: TGTGCCAGCAGTTTAGCCAGGGTAGCTTCACCCCTCCACTTT.